This record covers a single T cell receptor beta chain. This entry comes from a study of cytomegalovirus exposure and HLA in healthy donors. PCR amplification relied on 60 Vbeta primers (plus 13 Jbeta primers). Sequenced by immunoSEQ multiplex PCR; TCRdb stores in-frame clones only, minus some. The sample has about 210,000 clones, 80% to 90% seen once. The sequenced material came from PBMCs. The source of this sequence is a girl aged 2 to 10 in good health and CMV-seronegative.

The CDR3 DNA reads as TGTGCCAGCAGTGAATTCGGGGGAGAGACCCAGTACTTC. Its translation is CASSEFGGETQYF. The chain is built from TRBV6-1 and TRBJ2-5; D possibly corresponds to TRBD2 (6 bases). Trimming removed 2 bases at V and 4 bases at J, with 8 bases between. Germline V gene lookup returns CDR1 MNHNS and CDR2 SASEGT. The CDR3 has 13 residues.